Below, 5 T cell receptor beta chains from the same sample are listed, as sequenced in a study of cytomegalovirus exposure and HLA in healthy donors. Some clones are missing from TCRdb's copy, which holds only in-frame ones; the method was immunoSEQ multiplex PCR. The table records about 150,000 clones, about 89% of them present only once. The sequenced sample was PBMCs. All receptors come from a young woman in good health and CMV-seropositive.

The V and J genes are TRBV14 and TRBJ2-3; TRBD2 agrees at 12 bases. Germline lookup yields CDR1 SGHDN and CDR2 FVKESK. CDR3 length: 17 amino acids. The V and J ends lost 4 bases and 4 bases, in that order; junction bases with no gene match: 9. The CDR3 nucleotides are TGTGCCAGCAGCCCGTATCGACTAGCGGGAGAGCCAGATACGCAGTATTTT. As protein: CASSPYRLAGEPDTQYF.

V gene TRBV11-3 combines with J gene TRBJ1-1; D remains unclear. The CDR3 runs 13 residues. Looked up from germline, CDR1 is SGHNT and CDR2 is YENEEA. With 1 base removed from V and 6 bases from J, the gap between germline ends came to 9 bases. The CDR3: CASSLAPTPEAFF. The CDR3 DNA sequence: TGTGCCAGCAGCTTAGCTCCCACTCCTGAAGCTTTCTTT.

With respect to this clone: At one boundary the junction diverges from the germline segment, which might be a read error. The J gene is TRBJ1-2, the V gene TRBV28; D is undetermined. This CDR3 spans 11 amino acids. Germline V CDR1 and CDR2: MDHEN, SYDVKM. For the CDR3, the DNA is TGTGCCAGCAGCCTTCTCGGGAGGGTATTTTTC. It yields the protein CASSLLGRVFF.

This clone was detected only a few times. This rearrangement joins TRBV6-1 to TRBJ2-5, with 10 bases lining up with TRBD1. Per the germline V gene, CDR1 is MNHNS and CDR2 is SASEGT. Trimming at V came to 2 bases and at J to 3 bases, leaving 6 bases not matched to a gene. CDR3 length: 16 residues. In DNA form, the CDR3 reads TGTGCCAGCAGTGAATTGGCCGGGACAGGGGAAGAGACCCAGTACTTC. It specifies CASSELAGTGEETQYF.

The rearrangement joins TRBV7-9 to TRBJ1-4; possibly TRBD1 for D (6 bases). Germline V lookup: CDR1 SEHNR, CDR2 FQNEAQ (reference sequence). The CDR3 consists of 12 residues. The V end lost 5 bases, the J end lost 12 bases, and 13 bases lay between the germline ends. This CDR3 is CASSNDRNELFF. CDR3 nucleotides: TGTGCCAGCAGCAACGACAGGAACGAACTGTTTTTT.